These 16 T cell receptor beta chains were all obtained from the same sample, sequenced in a study of Ad26.COV2.S vaccination and SARS-CoV-2 variants. Treatment defined: over 15 received Ad26.COV2.S at low or high dose, single or two shots; 5 received placebo; per-sample allocation not given. The study sampled participants on day 63 after the first vaccine or placebo injection. TCRdb's table, derived via immunoSEQ multiplex PCR, lists solely in-frame clones and lacks some. The sample shows roughly 400,000 clones, roughly 90% of them seen only once. The sample here was peripheral blood, taken in a trial of Ad26.COV2.S vaccine versus placebo. These receptors originate from a person aged 18-60 years who received the Ad26.COV2.S COVID-19 vaccine or a placebo.

The chain has TRBV9 and TRBJ1-1; 9 bases align to TRBD1. V lost 4 bases and J lost 0; bases outside the gene matches: 10. The CDR3 is 17 residues long. Germline values: CDR1 SGDLS, CDR2 YYNGEE. CDR3 protein: CASSISDRGVVNTEAFF. The CDR3 DNA follows: TGTGCCAGCAGCATTTCGGACAGGGGCGTCGTGAACACTGAAGCTTTCTTT.

The chain uses TRBV7-9 and TRBJ1-2, with a possible D match to TRBD1 (6 bases). CDR3 size: 17 residues. V gave up 5 bases and J gave up 3 bases, with 22 bases separating them. CDR1 is SEHNR, CDR2 FQNEAQ, per germline (reference sequence). CDR3 DNA: TGTGCCAGCAGCAATCCCTTTGGGGGGGCCGGAGACTATGGCTACACCTTC. This sequence encodes CASSNPFGGAGDYGYTF.

To note about this clone: The same CDR3 also results from other DNA sequences found in this sample. This rearrangement joins TRBV11-2 to TRBJ2-3; D not certain. CDR3 size: 12 residues. The V gene's germline CDR1 is SGHAT and CDR2 FQNNGV. V lost 3 bases and J lost 3, with 4 bases in between. The CDR3 bases are TGTGCCAGCAGCTTGGGGACAGATACGCAGTATTTT. Translating gives CASSLGTDTQYF.

The chain couples TRBV27 to TRBJ1-6; D possibly corresponds to TRBD1 (6 bases). The CDR3 loop spans 17 amino acids. Germline assignment: CDR1 MNHEY and CDR2 SMNVEV (reference sequence). Trimming left V 5 bases short and J 9 bases short, with 23 bases between. The CDR3 region has the DNA TGTGCCAGCAGTCCGACGGTGGTGGGGGGGCCTATTTCACCCCTCCACTTT. Translated: CASSPTVVGGPISPLHF.

CDR3 nucleotides: TGCAGCGCCTTTACCCCGGGACACCTCTACGAGCAGTACTTC. Translated, it gives CSAFTPGHLYEQYF. The chain carries TRBV29-1 and TRBJ2-7; tentatively, D is TRBD1 (6 bases). The CDR3 is 14 residues long. Trimming shortened V by 7 bases and J by 3 bases, and 19 bases separated the two germline ends. Germline V lookup: CDR1 SQVTM, CDR2 ANQGSEA.

This chain connects TRBV12-5 to TRBJ1-1; no clear D gene. Trimming cost V 1 base and J 0 bases, with 9 bases left between them. The CDR3 spans 15 residues. CDR1 and CDR2 (germline): LGHNT, FRNRAP. DNA for the CDR3: TGTGCTAGTGGTTTGGAACAGATTATGAACACTGAAGCTTTCTTT. As protein: CASGLEQIMNTEAFF.

The genes are TRBV19 and TRBJ1-4; D not certain. Germline CDR1 LNHDA, CDR2 SQIVND (reference sequence). V was cut by 3 bases and J by 2 bases, with 7 bases left in between. The CDR3 spans 14 residues. The CDR3 sequence is CASSMGHTNEKLFF. For the CDR3, the DNA is TGTGCCAGTAGTATGGGCCACACTAATGAAAAACTGTTTTTT.

The chain uses TRBV28 and TRBJ1-5; 9 bases align to TRBD1. V dropped 3 bases and J dropped 11; count of bases not matched to a gene: 14. Looked up from germline, CDR1 is MDHEN and CDR2 is SYDVKM. CDR3 length equals 16 residues. CDR3 nucleotides: TGTGCCAGCAGTTTCGTGCAGGGACAGGGTTGGAGAGCCCAGCATTTT. As protein: CASSFVQGQGWRAQHF. Using reference TRBV28 and TRBJ1-5 for the parts outside the CDR3, the full variable domain is DVKVTQSSRYLVKRTGEKVFLECVQDMDHENMFWYRQDPGLGLRLIYFSYDVKMKEKGDIPEGYSVSREKKERFSLILESASTNQTSMYLCASSFVQGQGWRAQHFGDGTRLSIL.

The chain has TRBV4-3 and TRBJ2-1; 11 nucleotides line up with TRBD2. The CDR3 has 15 amino acids. Losses at the gene ends were 4 bases for V and 8 bases for J; bases not matched to a gene: 7. From germline, CDR1 is LGHNA and CDR2 YSLEER. The DNA of the CDR3 is TGCGCCAGCAGCCCCCTAGCGGGGGGTTCCCATGAGCAGTTCTTC. It is translated as CASSPLAGGSHEQFF.

The chain has TRBV12-3 or TRBV12-4 and TRBJ2-1; D is undetermined. This CDR3 is 12 amino acids long. V lost 8 bases, J lost 8 bases, and 13 bases lay in between. For the CDR3, the DNA is TGTGCCAGCTCCCCTTTGGCCTATGAGCAGTTCTTC. It translates to CASSPLAYEQFF.

This chain joins TRBV23-1 and TRBJ1-3; 7 bases line up with TRBD1. TRBV23-1 is an open reading frame whose function is uncertain. After removal of 0 bases from V and 0 bases from J, the junction contained 5 bases not matched to a gene. This CDR3 is 17 amino acids long. CDR3 in DNA: TGCGCCAGCAGTCAATCTAAGACAGGGCGCTCTGGAAACACCATATATTTT. This encodes CASSQSKTGRSGNTIYF.

In this sample, this clone turned up a few times. The rearrangement uses TRBV5-1 and TRBJ2-3; weak D call: TRBD2 (5 bases). This CDR3 is 14 amino acids long. Trimming removed 2 bases from V and 3 bases from J, with 10 bases in between. Germline lookup yields CDR1 SGHRS and CDR2 YFSETQ. The CDR3 protein is CASSLRSGTDTQYF. CDR3 nucleotide sequence: TGCGCCAGCAGCTTACGCAGCGGAACAGATACGCAGTATTTT.

V and J are TRBV27 and TRBJ1-4, with 11 bases lining up with TRBD1. The J segment lost 8 bases and the V segment lost 3 bases, leaving 26 bases of the junction unmatched. The CDR3 runs to 22 residues. Germline CDR1 is MNHEY and CDR2 is SMNVEV (reference sequence). The CDR3 reads CASSFYPPKLLGQGARVEKLFF. The CDR3 region has the DNA TGTGCCAGCAGTTTTTATCCCCCAAAATTGTTAGGACAGGGGGCGCGGGTAGAAAAACTGTTTTTT.

The genes are TRBV9 and TRBJ2-2, with 7 bases identical to TRBD2. This CDR3 has 15 residues. V was clipped by 0 bases and J by 4 bases; unmatched bases: 3. Germline values: CDR1 SGDLS, CDR2 YYNGEE. The CDR3 nucleotides read TGTGCCAGCAGCGTAGGACTAGCTGGCACCGGGGAGCTGTTTTTT. Translating gives CASSVGLAGTGELFF.

The J gene is TRBJ1-2, the V gene TRBV2; 8 bases map to TRBD1. Looked up from germline, CDR1 is SNHLY and CDR2 is FYNNEI. The CDR3 loop spans 15 amino acids. The junction had 7 bases not matched to a gene; V was cut back by 7 bases and J by 0 bases. CDR3 region: CASTRGQVANYGYTF. In DNA, the CDR3 is TGTGCCAGCACTAGGGGACAGGTCGCTAACTATGGCTACACCTTC. Full variable domain (rest looked up from reference TRBV2 and TRBJ1-2): EPEVTQTPSHQVTQMGQEVILRCVPISNHLYFYWYRQILGQKVEFLVSFYNNEISEKSEIFDDQFSVERPDGSNFTLKIRSTKLEDSAMYFCASTRGQVANYGYTFGSGTRLTVV.

The CDR3: CASSLQTWWDSSSYEQYF. The DNA for the CDR3 is TGTGCCAGCAGCTTACAGACGTGGTGGGACTCCAGCTCCTACGAGCAGTACTTC. The V gene is TRBV11-2, the J gene TRBJ2-7; D possibly corresponds to TRBD2 (6 bases). This CDR3 has 18 amino acids. CDR1 and CDR2 from the germline V gene are SGHAT and FQNNGV. V was cut by 2 bases and J by 0 bases, with 20 bases left in between.